The clone carrying this TCR beta chain was counted between two and nine times. This record comes from a study of cytomegalovirus exposure and HLA in healthy donors. It was with 60 Vbeta and 13 Jbeta primers that the PCR ran. Clones were sequenced by immunoSEQ multiplex PCR, and TCRdb holds only the in-frame ones, with some missing. Among tens of thousands of clones listed, less than 80% were seen once. Donors sampled were nominally healthy, though unrecorded immune exposures were likely. Germline V gene sequence: CDR1 SGHDT, CDR2 YYEEEE. This CDR3 spans 15 amino acids. V shed 3 bases and J 4 bases; nucleotides not matched to a gene: 6.

The clonotype originates from a man between 25 and 39 years old in good health and CMV-seronegative. The sample consisted of PBMCs. The rearrangement joins TRBV5-6 to TRBJ1-5, with 8 bases aligning to TRBD1. The CDR3 loop reads CASSWGTGSNQPQHF. The CDR3 DNA reads TGTGCCAGCAGCTGGGGGACAGGCTCAAATCAGCCCCAGCATTTT.